This T cell receptor beta chain was sequenced for a study of shared clonotypes between healthy human individuals. Germline values: CDR1 MNHEY, CDR2 SVGAGI. The CDR3 is made up of 15 amino acids. V lost 4 bases, J lost 7 bases, and 16 bases lay in between. The method was immunoSEQ multiplex PCR; TCRdb's version includes in-frame clones alone and lacks a portion of them. The data hold some 2.1 million clones, with 85% to 95% observed a single time. This clone was picked up one time. This TCR derives from a man aged 18 to 29 in good health. The chain couples TRBV6-5 to TRBJ1-4; D uncertain. The specimen sequenced was naive CD4+ T cells sorted from blood. Noted subset: CD45RA+ positively selected. CDR3 sequence (DNA): TGTGCCAGCAGTTCGCCCGATGGGAGGAGTGAAAAACTGTTTTTT. Protein sequence: CASSSPDGRSEKLFF.